Shown below are 8 T cell receptor beta chains from a single sample sequenced in a study of blood T cell repertoires in COVID-19. Measured with immunoSEQ multiplex PCR; TCRdb has only the in-frame clones, and not every one. The sample has about 350,000 clones; roughly 87% are singletons. Source material: PBMCs or T cells enriched from blood (not recorded which). Receptors were obtained from a woman between 25 and 40 years old who had recovered from COVID-19.

This clone was seen a single time. The gene calls are TRBV2 and TRBJ2-7; possible D gene TRBD1, 5 bases. The CDR3 is 15 residues long. Looked up from germline, CDR1 is SNHLY and CDR2 is FYNNEI. Trimming took off 2 bases at V and 3 bases at J, with 14 bases between the two ends. This chain's CDR3 is CASSERQPTFYEQYF. The DNA of the CDR3 is TGTGCCAGCAGTGAAAGACAGCCAACATTCTACGAGCAGTACTTC.

V is TRBV18 and J is TRBJ2-2; D remains ambiguous. Germline CDR1 is KGHSH and CDR2 is LQKENI. The CDR3 length is 15 residues. The V end lost 0 bases, the J end lost 6 bases, and 11 bases lay between the germline ends. CDR3 in DNA: TGTGCCAGCTCACCACCCGGCGGTAGAGCCGGGGAGCTGTTTTTT. Its protein product is CASSPPGGRAGELFF. The variable domain in full, with the rest retrieved from reference TRBV18 and TRBJ2-2, is NAGVMQNPRHLVRRRGQEARLRCSPMKGHSHVYWYRQLPEEGLKFMVYLQKENIIDESGMPKERFSAEFPKEGPSILRIQQVVRGDSAAYFCASSPPGGRAGELFFGEGSRLTVL.

The chain has TRBV13 and TRBJ1-1; 10 nucleotides agree with TRBD1. CDR1 PRHDT and CDR2 FYEKMQ come from the germline V gene (reference sequence). The CDR3 totals 15 residues. The ends lost 6 bases at V and 5 bases at J; junction bases unmatched: 9. DNA for the CDR3: TGTGCCAGCAGTCTGACAGGGGGCGAACGTACTGAAGCTTTCTTT. It encodes CASSLTGGERTEAFF. The full variable domain, with the rest looked up from reference TRBV13 and TRBJ1-1, is AAGVIQSPRHLIKEKRETATLKCYPIPRHDTVYWYQQGPGQDPQFLISFYEKMQSDKGSIPDRFSAQQFSDYHSELNMSSLELGDSALYFCASSLTGGERTEAFFGQGTRLTVV.

This clone was observed once. The chain's CDR3 is CASLRNQGNEQFF. CDR3 coding DNA: TGTGCCAGTTTGCGTAATCAGGGGAATGAGCAGTTCTTC. The chain couples TRBV19 to TRBJ2-1; possible D gene TRBD1, 6 bases. Germline assignment: CDR1 LNHDA and CDR2 SQIVND (reference sequence). The CDR3 runs to 13 residues. Trimming left V 8 bases short and J 7 bases short, with 15 bases between.

J is TRBJ1-2 and V is TRBV10-3; 8 nucleotides align to TRBD1. From germline, CDR1 is ENHRY and CDR2 SYGVKD. The CDR3 is made up of 16 amino acids. V dropped 0 bases and J dropped 2; count of bases not matched to a gene: 5. CDR3 nucleotides: TGTGCCATCAGTGAGTCACCAGGGGGCCAAAACTATGGCTACACCTTC. Amino acids: CAISESPGGQNYGYTF.

The chain joins TRBV10-2 to TRBJ2-5, with 8 bases matching TRBD2. The CDR3 is 14 amino acids. Germline lookup yields CDR1 WSHSY and CDR2 SAAADI. The junction had 11 bases not matched to a gene; V was cut back by 10 bases and J by 4 bases. The CDR3 region is CATSSGGLRETQYF. CDR3 DNA: TGCGCCACCAGCAGCGGGGGTCTGAGAGAGACCCAGTACTTC.

This chain links TRBV18 with TRBJ1-6; D is unresolved. The length of the CDR3 is 14 residues. V shed 5 bases and J shed 7 bases, with 12 bases lying between them. Per germline, CDR1 KGHSH and CDR2 LQKENI. The DNA for the CDR3 is TGTGCCAGCTCATACCAGGTTCAGAATTCACCCCTCCACTTT. This gives the protein CASSYQVQNSPLHF.

This clone was detected once. This chain joins TRBV11-2 and TRBJ1-3, with unresolved D. Germline V gene data show CDR1 as SGHAT and CDR2 as FQNNGV. The V gene lost 1 base and the J gene lost 5 bases, with 12 bases spanning the gap. The CDR3 runs 15 residues. CDR3 protein: CASSLATGGRNTIYF. In DNA form, the CDR3 reads TGTGCCAGCAGCTTAGCTACGGGAGGGAGAAACACCATATATTTT.